The clone carrying this T cell receptor beta chain was seen a few times. Its antigen is unidentified. The CDR3 sequence is 15 residues long. V dropped 0 bases and J dropped 1 base, with 9 bases sitting between them. CDR1 and CDR2 (germline): KGHSH, LQKENI. This table comes from immunoSEQ multiplex PCR, and its TCRdb copy is limited to in-frame clones, with some not included. This sample carries about 1,400 clones, about 24% of them seen once, and the ten largest clones take roughly 8.7%. Treatment here: randomized to nivolumab then ipilimumab (arm A) or the reverse (arm B). The entry originates in a study of sequential checkpoint blockade in melanoma. As for the study in general: Arm A got nivolumab then ipilimumab; arm B the reverse, 1:1. After nivolumab or ipilimumab alone, about 22 patients had week-13 rebiopsies. Overall study findings and caveats: Pretreatment TIL clonality tracked with response in the nivolumab-first arm.

This rearrangement joins TRBV18 to TRBJ1-1; D is uncertain. The source was tumor tissue (inferred from file names), collected from a patient given nivolumab and ipilimumab in sequence. The TCR sequence derives from a human donor with melanoma. The DNA for the CDR3 is TGTGCCAGCTCACCACCTCAGGCTAAGAACACTGAAGCTTTCTTT. Translated, it gives CASSPPQAKNTEAFF. The full variable domain, rest sourced from reference TRBV18 and TRBJ1-1, is NAGVMQNPRHLVRRRGQEARLRCSPMKGHSHVYWYRQLPEEGLKFMVYLQKENIIDESGMPKERFSAEFPKEGPSILRIQQVVRGDSAAYFCASSPPQAKNTEAFFGQGTRLTVV.